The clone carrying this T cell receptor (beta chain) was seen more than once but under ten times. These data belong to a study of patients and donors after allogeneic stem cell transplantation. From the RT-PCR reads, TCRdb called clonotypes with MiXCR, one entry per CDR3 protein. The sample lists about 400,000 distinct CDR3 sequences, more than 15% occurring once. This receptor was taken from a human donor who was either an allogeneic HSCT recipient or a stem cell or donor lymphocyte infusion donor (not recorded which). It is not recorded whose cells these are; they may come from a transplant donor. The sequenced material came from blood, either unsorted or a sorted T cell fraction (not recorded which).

CDR3 in amino acids: CASSLAAGPSSYEQYF. The CDR3 DNA reads as TGTGCCAGCAGCTTAGCCGCCGGACCCAGCTCCTACGAGCAGTACTTC. The V and J genes are TRBV7-2 and TRBJ2-7; D uncertain. CDR1 and CDR2 from the germline V gene are SGHTA and FQGNSA. Trimming removed 0 bases at V and 0 bases at J, with 12 bases between. The CDR3 extends over 16 amino acids.